A selection of T cell receptor beta chains follows, all from one sample in a study of siplizumab effects on memory and regulatory T cells. The assay was immunoSEQ multiplex PCR, and TCRdb's table has in-frame clones only and misses some. The sample has 85,000 or so clones, just under 95% seen once; the top ten hold approximately 17%. Sequenced material: CD8+ T cells sorted from blood. Receptors originate from a human donor in good health. Both conserved end residues are part of each CDR3. The D gene is left open where the match is weak. Clone sizes are given selectively: once, few, many, or a class where the clone is expanded.

D gene	J gene	CDR3 length	V gene	clone size	CDR3 DNA	CDR3 protein
NA	TRBJ2-3	15	TRBV4-1	once	TGCGCCAGCAGCCAAGATCACACACGGGGTGATACGCAGTATTTT	CASSQDHTRGDTQYF
NA	TRBJ2-5	14	TRBV25-1	NA	TGTGCCAGCACCGACGACCGGAGTATGAAGACCCAGTACTTC	CASTDDRSMKTQYF
NA	TRBJ2-5	12	TRBV6-5	NA	TGTGCCAGCGCGGGGCCTGGCGAGACCCAGTACTTC	CASAGPGETQYF
NA	TRBJ1-1	11	TRBV2	NA	TGTGCCAGCAGGGAGGGTACTGAAGCTTTCTTT	CASREGTEAFF
TRBD1	TRBJ1-1	16	TRBV11-2	NA	TGTGCCAGCAGCTTACTGAGGACAGGGGGCAACACTGAAGCTTTCTTT	CASSLLRTGGNTEAFF
TRBD1	TRBJ1-2	15	TRBV9	NA	TGTGCCAGCAGCCCCCGGGACAGGGAGAACTATGGCTACACCTTC	CASSPRDRENYGYTF
TRBD1	TRBJ1-2	13	TRBV27	NA	TGTGCCAGTCGACAGGGGTTGGGCTATGGCTACACCTTC	CASRQGLGYGYTF
NA	TRBJ2-1	14	TRBV5-6	NA	TGTGCCAGCACCCCCAGTGAAGCGATCGATGAGCAGTTCTTC	CASTPSEAIDEQFF
NA	TRBJ1-2	17	TRBV27	NA	TGTGCCAGCAGTTTCTATTCAGACTCAGGATCTGGCTATGGCTACACCTTC	CASSFYSDSGSGYGYTF
TRBD1	TRBJ1-4	15	TRBV4-1	NA	TGCGCCAGCAGCTTTCGACAGGGACAGAATGAAAAACTGTTTTTT	CASSFRQGQNEKLFF
NA	TRBJ1-2	13	TRBV29-1	NA	TGCAGCGTTGAACCGTCAAGTAACTATGGCTACACCTTC	CSVEPSSNYGYTF
TRBD1	TRBJ1-1	16	TRBV7-9	NA	TGTGCCAGCAGCCCATTAGGACAGGGCGAAAACACTGAAGCTTTCTTT	CASSPLGQGENTEAFF
NA	TRBJ1-2	14	TRBV2	NA	TGTGCCGGAGATCCTAGGGCGGCAAACTATGGCTACACCTTC	CAGDPRAANYGYTF
TRBD1	TRBJ2-7	15	TRBV11-1	NA	TGTGCCAGCAGCGAAGGGACAGGGGCTACCTACGAGCAGTACTTC	CASSEGTGATYEQYF
NA	TRBJ2-7	14	TRBV7-6	NA	TGTGCCAGCAGCTTAGGTGCCGGGTCCTACGAGCAGTACTTC	CASSLGAGSYEQYF
NA	TRBJ2-7	15	TRBV12-5	NA	TGTGCTAGTGGTTTGTACAGGCTAAGCTCCTACGAGCAGTACTTC	CASGLYRLSSYEQYF
TRBD1	TRBJ2-7	15	TRBV13	once	TGTGCCAGCAGCACGCGGGACAGGGCATTCTACGAGCAGTACTTC	CASSTRDRAFYEQYF
TRBD2	TRBJ2-1	14	TRBV7-9	once	TGTGCCAGCAGAGGCCTAGCGGGAGACCCTGAGCAGTTCTTC	CASRGLAGDPEQFF
NA	TRBJ1-2	15	TRBV9	NA	TGTGCCAGCAGAGGGGGGCCGCCTTCTAACTATGGCTACACCTTC	CASRGGPPSNYGYTF
NA	TRBJ2-1	17	TRBV27	once	TGTGCCAGCAGTTTGAGTTCGGAGACCCTCTCCTACAATGAGCAGTTCTTC	CASSLSSETLSYNEQFF
TRBD2	TRBJ2-4	14	TRBV9	NA	TGTGCCAGCAGCCCCGGGGAGGGTAGGGACATTCAGTACTTC	CASSPGEGRDIQYF
TRBD1	TRBJ1-2	15	TRBV4-2	NA	TGTGCCAGTTCCTATGGGACAGGGGGTGAATATGGCTACACCTTC	CASSYGTGGEYGYTF
NA	TRBJ2-1	16	TRBV19	NA	TGTGCCAGTATTCATCACGGCGGGACGGACTACAATGAGCAGTTCTTC	CASIHHGGTDYNEQFF
NA	TRBJ1-4	15	TRBV21-1	NA	TGTGCCAGCAGCGGGAGAAATTCCCCTAATGAAAAACTGTTTTTT	CASSGRNSPNEKLFF
NA	TRBJ2-5	13	TRBV29-1	NA	TGCAGCGTTGAACTTACAGACCAAGAGACCCAGTACTTC	CSVELTDQETQYF
TRBD2	TRBJ2-5	16	TRBV7-9	once	TGTGCCAGCAGCCCTACGACCGGACTAGGTAAAGAGACCCAGTACTTC	CASSPTTGLGKETQYF
NA	TRBJ1-1	12	TRBV11-3	few	TGTGCCAGCAGCCGAGGGAACACTGAAGCTTTCTTT	CASSRGNTEAFF
NA	TRBJ1-1	13	TRBV6-6	NA	TGTGCCAGCAGTTACAGGGGTGGGCCTGAAGCTTTCTTT	CASSYRGGPEAFF
NA	TRBJ1-1	13	TRBV6-5	NA	TGTGCCAGCAGTCAGCAGGGAAGTTCTGAAGCTTTCTTT	CASSQQGSSEAFF
NA	TRBJ2-7	13	TRBV7-9	NA	TGTGCCAGCAGCTTAGTCATAAGCTACGAGCAGTACTTC	CASSLVISYEQYF
TRBD2	TRBJ2-7	14	TRBV2	few	TGTGCCAGCAGTTCGGGACTAACCACCTACGAGCAGTACTTC	CASSSGLTTYEQYF
TRBD1	TRBJ2-7	15	TRBV7-6	NA	TGTGCCAGCAGCCCAAAAGGACAGGGAGGCTACGAGCAGTACTTC	CASSPKGQGGYEQYF
NA	TRBJ2-7	15	TRBV5-1	NA	TGCGCCAGCAGCTTGAATTTTTGGGGATCCTACGAGCAGTACTTC	CASSLNFWGSYEQYF
TRBD2	TRBJ2-5	14	TRBV7-8	NA	TGTGCCAGCAGCTCAGCGGGAGGACAAGAGACCCAGTACTTC	CASSSAGGQETQYF
TRBD2	TRBJ2-7	15	TRBV5-1	NA	TGCGCCAGCAGCTTGTCCCAGGGACTAACCTACGAGCAGTACTTC	CASSLSQGLTYEQYF
NA	TRBJ2-7	15	TRBV5-1	NA	TGCGCCAGCAGCTTGGGATTGGACAGCGCTGACGAGCAGTACTTC	CASSLGLDSADEQYF
NA	TRBJ1-4	15	TRBV7-8	NA	TGTGCCAGCAGCTTAATTTCAGGGGTTGAGGAAAAACTGTTTTTT	CASSLISGVEEKLFF
NA	TRBJ2-5	17	TRBV7-6	NA	TGTGCCAGCAGCTTAGCGCTGACAGGCGGGCATGGGGAGACCCAGTACTTC	CASSLALTGGHGETQYF
NA	TRBJ2-7	15	TRBV7-9	NA	TGTGCCAGCAGCACCGAAGCCGGCTCGAGCTACGAGCAGTACTTC	CASSTEAGSSYEQYF
TRBD2	TRBJ2-3	15	TRBV6-1	NA	TGTGCCAGCAGCACAAGCGGGAGGGGGACAGATACGCAGTATTTT	CASSTSGRGTDTQYF
NA	TRBJ2-1	16	TRBV28	NA	TGTGCCAGCAGTTTATACGGGGGCTTGGGCGACAATGAGCAGTTCTTC	CASSLYGGLGDNEQFF
TRBD2	TRBJ2-3	16	TRBV25-1	NA	TGTGCCAGCAGTGAATTGCTAGCGGGAGAATTAGATACGCAGTATTTT	CASSELLAGELDTQYF
TRBD1	TRBJ2-7	16	TRBV27	NA	TGTGCCAGCAGTTTATCGGGACAGAAGCAATCCTACGAGCAGTACTTC	CASSLSGQKQSYEQYF
TRBD1	TRBJ2-7	16	TRBV9	once	TGTGCCAGCAGCGGAACCGGGACAGGGTTTGTCTACGAGCAGTACTTC	CASSGTGTGFVYEQYF
NA	TRBJ1-1	15	TRBV4-1	NA	TGCGCCAGCAGCCAAGCAGGCCAGGGGAACACTGAAGCTTTCTTT	CASSQAGQGNTEAFF
NA	TRBJ2-1	16	TRBV27	NA	TGTGCCAGCAAATGGGGCGGGGCTAGCGCCGGGAATGAGCAGTTCTTC	CASKWGGASAGNEQFF
TRBD2	TRBJ2-1	16	TRBV11-2	NA	TGTGCCAGCAGCTTAGCGGGCAGCGGGACCTACAATGAGCAGTTCTTC	CASSLAGSGTYNEQFF
TRBD2	TRBJ2-1	15	TRBV15	NA	TGTGCCACCAGCAATAGCGGGAGGCCTGACAATGAGCAGTTCTTC	CATSNSGRPDNEQFF
NA	TRBJ2-4	16	TRBV27	NA	TGTGCCAGCAGTTCCTCAACAGGGCTAGCCAAAAACATTCAGTACTTC	CASSSSTGLAKNIQYF
TRBD2	TRBJ2-2	19	TRBV27	NA	TGTGCCAGCAGTTTACAGAGATTGGTAGCGGGAGACTTGACCGGGGAGCTGTTTTTT	CASSLQRLVAGDLTGELFF
NA	TRBJ2-5	13	TRBV19	NA	TGTGCCAGTAGTCTCGTTGTTCGGGAGACCCAGTACTTC	CASSLVVRETQYF
TRBD2	TRBJ2-3	17	TRBV6-1	once	TGTGCCAGCAGTGAAGATCTACTAGCGGAAGGCACAGATACGCAGTATTTT	CASSEDLLAEGTDTQYF
NA	TRBJ2-1	14	TRBV13	once	TGTGCCAGCAGCGTAGTAGGCACCTACAATGAGCAGTTCTTC	CASSVVGTYNEQFF
NA	TRBJ1-2	13	TRBV5-4	NA	TGTGCCAGCAGCTTGGAGCAGGGTCCTGGCTACACCTTC	CASSLEQGPGYTF